A selection of T cell receptor beta chains follows, all from one sample in a study of T cells expressing NK-cell markers. TCRdb reanalyzed the 5' RACE reads, giving one entry per CDR3 protein sequence and no DNA. The table lists about 160,000 distinct CDR3 sequences, with approximately 18% in the top ten. The sequenced material came from blood T cells: a sorted CD56 or NKG2C T cell subset, CD4+ or CD8+ T cells, or bulk PBMC T cells (not recorded which). Every receptor here comes from a woman aged 18 to 75 in good health. The CDR3 runs from the conserved cysteine through the conserved F or W. Each record gives: J gene, V gene, CDR3 protein.

TRBJ2-1,TRBV12-3/TRBV12-4,CASSGRQGARSNEQFF
TRBJ2-3,TRBV27,CASSRLETDTQYF
TRBJ2-5,TRBV29-1,CSASRGPETQYF
TRBJ1-1,TRBV5-1,CASSRGMDTEAFF
TRBJ2-3,TRBV7-3,CASSSTPGLPPTDTQYF
TRBJ2-3,TRBV5-1,CASSLVAGGGDTQYF
TRBJ1-6,TRBV12-3/TRBV12-4,CASSLGTGGVALHF
TRBJ1-2,TRBV2,CASSETPESIGYTF
TRBJ1-1,TRBV28,CASNGGGNTEAFF
TRBJ2-2,TRBV29-1,CSALGPAGTGELFF
TRBJ2-3,TRBV20-1,CSARDISGWTDTQYF
TRBJ2-5,TRBV5-6,CASSGSGGQETQYF
TRBJ1-6,TRBV20-1,CSARAQTSSYNSPLHF
TRBJ2-4,TRBV2,CASRRLPGTSKNIQYF
TRBJ2-5,TRBV9,CSSSVHQGQGETQYF
TRBJ2-7,TRBV7-8,CASSFRLAGFIPYEQYF
TRBJ1-5,TRBV20-1,CSALAVQNQPQHF
TRBJ1-2,TRBV6-5,CASSPRTGTGGYGYTF
TRBJ2-1,TRBV29-1,CSAGRDGGSFDEQFF
TRBJ1-5,TRBV20-1,CSADDGRDQPQHF
TRBJ2-2,TRBV5-1,CASLENTGELFF
TRBJ2-5,TRBV4-1,CATRPTDQETQYF
TRBJ2-5,TRBV5-1,CASSGGWETQYF
TRBJ2-7,TRBV18,CASSSPTSYEQYF
TRBJ1-4,TRBV20-1,CSVTQGSGEKLFF
TRBJ1-1,TRBV21-1,CASSKRAASNTEAFF
TRBJ1-2,TRBV12-3/TRBV12-4,CASTSWLRYDGYTF
TRBJ2-7,TRBV27,CASSAAGGSYEQYF